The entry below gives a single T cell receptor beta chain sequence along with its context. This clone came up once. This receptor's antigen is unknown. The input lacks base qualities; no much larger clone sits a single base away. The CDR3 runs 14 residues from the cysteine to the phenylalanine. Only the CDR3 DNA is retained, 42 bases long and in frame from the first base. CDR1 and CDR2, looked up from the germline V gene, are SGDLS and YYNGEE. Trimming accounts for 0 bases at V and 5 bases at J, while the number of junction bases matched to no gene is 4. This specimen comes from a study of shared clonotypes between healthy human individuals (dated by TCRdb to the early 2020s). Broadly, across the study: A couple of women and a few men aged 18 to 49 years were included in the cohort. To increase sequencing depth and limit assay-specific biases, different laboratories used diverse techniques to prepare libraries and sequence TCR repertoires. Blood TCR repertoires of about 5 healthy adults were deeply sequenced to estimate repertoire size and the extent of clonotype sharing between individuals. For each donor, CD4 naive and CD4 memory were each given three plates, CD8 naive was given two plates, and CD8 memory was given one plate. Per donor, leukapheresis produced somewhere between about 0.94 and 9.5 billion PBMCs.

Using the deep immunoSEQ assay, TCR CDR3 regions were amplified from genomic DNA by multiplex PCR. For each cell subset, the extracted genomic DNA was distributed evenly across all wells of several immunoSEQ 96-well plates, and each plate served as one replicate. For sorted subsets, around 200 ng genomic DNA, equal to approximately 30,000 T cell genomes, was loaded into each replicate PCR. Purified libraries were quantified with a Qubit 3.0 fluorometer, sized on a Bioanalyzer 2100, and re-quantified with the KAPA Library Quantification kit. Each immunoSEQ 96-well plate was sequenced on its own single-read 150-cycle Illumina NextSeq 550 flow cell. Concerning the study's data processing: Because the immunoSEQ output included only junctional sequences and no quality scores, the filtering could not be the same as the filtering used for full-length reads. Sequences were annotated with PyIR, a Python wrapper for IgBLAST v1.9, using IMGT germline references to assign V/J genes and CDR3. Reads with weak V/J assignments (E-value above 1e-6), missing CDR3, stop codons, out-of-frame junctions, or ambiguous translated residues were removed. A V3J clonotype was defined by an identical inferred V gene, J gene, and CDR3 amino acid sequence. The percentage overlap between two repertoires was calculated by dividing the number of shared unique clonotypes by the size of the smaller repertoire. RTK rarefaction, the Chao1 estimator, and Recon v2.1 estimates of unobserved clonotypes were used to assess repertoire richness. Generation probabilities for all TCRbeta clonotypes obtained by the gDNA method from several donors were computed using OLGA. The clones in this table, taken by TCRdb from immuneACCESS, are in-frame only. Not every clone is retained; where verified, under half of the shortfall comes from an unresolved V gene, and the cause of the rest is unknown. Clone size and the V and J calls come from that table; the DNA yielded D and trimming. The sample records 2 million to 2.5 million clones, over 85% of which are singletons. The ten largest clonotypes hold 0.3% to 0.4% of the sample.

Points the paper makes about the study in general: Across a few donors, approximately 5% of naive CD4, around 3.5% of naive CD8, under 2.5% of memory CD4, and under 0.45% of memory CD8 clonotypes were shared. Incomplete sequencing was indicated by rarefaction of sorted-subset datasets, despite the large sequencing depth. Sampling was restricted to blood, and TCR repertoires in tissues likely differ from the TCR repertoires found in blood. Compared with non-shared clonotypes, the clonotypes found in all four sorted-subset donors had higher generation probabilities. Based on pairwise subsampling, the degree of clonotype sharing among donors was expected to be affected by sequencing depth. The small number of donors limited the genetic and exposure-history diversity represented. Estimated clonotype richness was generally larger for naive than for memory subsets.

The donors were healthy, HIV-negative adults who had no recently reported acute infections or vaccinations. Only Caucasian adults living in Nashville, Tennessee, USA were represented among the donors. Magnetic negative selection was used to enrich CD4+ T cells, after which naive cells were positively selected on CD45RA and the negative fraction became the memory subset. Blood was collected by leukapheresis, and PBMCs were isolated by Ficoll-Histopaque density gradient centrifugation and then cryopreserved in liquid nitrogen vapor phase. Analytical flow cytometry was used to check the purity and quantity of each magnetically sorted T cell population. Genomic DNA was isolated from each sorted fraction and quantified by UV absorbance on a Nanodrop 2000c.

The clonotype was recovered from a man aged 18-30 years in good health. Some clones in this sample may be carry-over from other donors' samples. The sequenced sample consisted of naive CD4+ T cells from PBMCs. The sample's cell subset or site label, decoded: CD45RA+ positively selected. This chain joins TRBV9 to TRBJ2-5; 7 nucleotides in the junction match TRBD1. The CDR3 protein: CASSVGTGSETQYF. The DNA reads TGTGCCAGCAGCGTAGGGACAGGCAGTGAGACCCAGTACTTC.